A single sample gave rise to the 5 T cell receptor beta chains below, sequenced in a study of cytomegalovirus exposure and HLA in healthy donors. In the PCR, 60 Vbeta and 13 Jbeta primers were used. Only in-frame clones appear in the TCRdb table, and some are missing; sequencing was by immunoSEQ multiplex PCR. This sample has approximately 54,000 clones, with roughly 84% found just once. Sequenced: PBMCs. These receptors all come from a woman in her late teens or twenties in good health and CMV-seronegative.

The chain combines TRBV2 with TRBJ2-7; TRBD1 is a possible D gene (6 bases). Trimming removed 6 bases from V and 3 bases from J, with 6 bases in between. This CDR3 is 11 amino acids long. The germline V gene encodes CDR1 SNHLY and CDR2 FYNNEI. Here the CDR3 DNA reads TGTGCCAGCAGGGGACACTACGAGCAGTACTTC. Translation: CASRGHYEQYF.

This clone was picked up a small number of times. The genes are TRBV30 and TRBJ1-2; D unresolved. CDR1 is GTSNPN and CDR2 is SVGIG in the germline V gene (reference sequence). The CDR3 has 12 amino acids. The V end was cut by 2 bases, the J end by 5 bases, with 9 bases between. CDR3 sequence reads: CAWSTTSYGYTF. The CDR3 nucleotides are TGTGCCTGGAGTACCACATCATATGGCTACACCTTC.

This sequence joins TRBV2 and TRBJ2-7, with 10 bases fitting TRBD2. Germline CDR1 is SNHLY and CDR2 is FYNNEI. The V and J ends lost 2 bases and 4 bases, in that order; junction bases with no gene match: 5. The CDR3 contains 15 residues. The CDR3 is CASSEFLAGEYEQYF. CDR3 nucleotides: TGTGCCAGCAGTGAATTCCTAGCGGGGGAATACGAGCAGTACTTC.

The chain is built from TRBV6-6 and TRBJ2-3; 7 bases fit TRBD2. J gave up 1 base and V 2 bases, and 6 bases lay outside the gene matches. CDR1 and CDR2 from the germline V gene are MNHNY and SVGAGI (reference sequence). The CDR3 spans 16 residues. CDR3 in DNA: TGTGCCAGCAGTTACGCCCGAACTAGCGGCACAGATACGCAGTATTTT. Encoded protein: CASSYARTSGTDTQYF.

This clone has more than one count but fewer than ten. DNA for the CDR3: TGCGCCAGCAGCTTAGACACCTACGAGCAGTACTTC. Translating gives CASSLDTYEQYF. This chain joins TRBV5-1 and TRBJ2-7; D uncertain. Trimming took 2 bases from V and 2 from J, leaving 5 bases between them. CDR1 is SGHRS and CDR2 is YFSETQ in the germline V gene. The CDR3 is 12 residues long.